The clone carrying this T cell receptor beta chain was detected once. This sample was included in a study of cytomegalovirus exposure and HLA in healthy donors. Study details: Earlier, approximately 180 million T cells were analyzed, and about 100 million unique TCR beta sequences were found among them.

Those who donated were healthy bone marrow donors. Vbeta (60) and Jbeta (13) primers were used in the PCR. Using immunoSEQ multiplex PCR, the repertoire was profiled, and TCRdb retains in-frame clones only, with some absent. The sample lists around 210,000 clones; 75% to 90% were seen once. The source of this sequence is a woman aged 40 to 55 in good health and CMV-seronegative. Sequenced input: PBMCs.

The CDR3 nucleotides are TGTGCCAGTAGTATATCTTATACGAGGCAGGAGCAGTTCTTC. This encodes CASSISYTRQEQFF. This chain links TRBV19 with TRBJ2-1; D remains ambiguous. Trimming left V 2 bases short and J 10 bases short, with 15 bases between. CDR1 LNHDA and CDR2 SQIVND come from the germline V gene (reference sequence). The CDR3 consists of 14 residues.